Presented here are 24 T cell receptor beta chains from one specimen sequenced in a study of blood T cell repertoires in COVID-19 (dated by TCRdb to 2018 to 2020). The library was produced with the immunoSEQ multiplex PCR assay. Entries here come from immuneACCESS through TCRdb and include only in-frame sequences with V and J called. Some clones fail to appear in such tables; in the studies checked, an unresolved V gene covers under half of the shortfall, and the cause of the remainder is unknown. This sample holds approximately 210,000 clones; about nine tenths were observed only once. The biggest ten clones account for 2% to 2.5% of the sample. The sample taken for sequencing was PBMCs or T cells enriched from blood (not recorded which). Receptors originate from a woman aged 30 to 39 who had recovered from COVID-19.

This clone occurred a few times. This chain joins TRBV24-1 and TRBJ1-2; D not certain. Trimming removed 5 bases from V and 4 bases from J, with 7 bases in between. The CDR3 extends over 12 amino acids. Per germline, CDR1 KGHDR and CDR2 SFDVKD. In DNA, the CDR3 is TGTGCCACCAGTGCAGGTTCCTATGGCTACACCTTC. Translating gives CATSAGSYGYTF.

The V gene is TRBV4-3, the J gene TRBJ2-1; 8 bases line up with TRBD2. V lost 3 bases to trimming and J lost 9 bases; unmatched junction nucleotides: 10. The CDR3 contains 15 residues. Germline V gives CDR1 LGHNA, CDR2 YSLEER. The CDR3 nucleotides read TGCGCCAGCAGCCAGGGACTAGGGGGAGGCTTTGAGCAGTTCTTC. Translated, it gives CASSQGLGGGFEQFF.

In its sample, this clone was seen once. This sequence joins TRBV4-1 and TRBJ2-3, with TRBD1 matching over 7 bases. In germline, CDR1 is MGHRA, CDR2 YSYEKL. With 4 bases clipped from V and 2 bases from J, the junction kept 9 bases outside the gene matches. The CDR3 sequence is 16 residues long. DNA for the CDR3: TGCGCCAGCAGCCGAGAGACAGGGATCATCACAGATACGCAGTATTTT. Protein sequence: CASSRETGIITDTQYF.

In this sample, this clone turned up once. The rearrangement joins TRBV27 to TRBJ1-1, with a weak D call TRBD1 (6 bases). The CDR3 spans 16 residues. Germline lookup yields CDR1 MNHEY and CDR2 SMNVEV (reference sequence). Trimming removed 2 bases at V and 1 base at J, with 14 bases between. The CDR3 loop is CASSLALRDTNTEAFF. In DNA form, the CDR3 reads TGTGCCAGCAGTTTAGCCCTACGGGACACGAACACTGAAGCTTTCTTT.

This chain connects TRBV9 to TRBJ1-1, with D maybe TRBD1 (5 bases). In germline, CDR1 is SGDLS, CDR2 YYNGEE. V dropped 0 bases and J dropped 7 bases, with 16 bases sitting between them. CDR3 length: 15 residues. Written as DNA, the CDR3 is TGTGCCAGCAGCGTAGGGTCCCGGGGGGGAATTGAAGCTTTCTTT. Translation gives CASSVGSRGGIEAFF.

The V call is TRBV11-1, the J call TRBJ1-2, with D maybe TRBD1 (5 bases). This CDR3 region has 15 residues. V was cut by 10 bases and J by 1 base, with 19 bases left in between. Per the germline V gene, CDR1 is SGHAT and CDR2 is FQDESV (reference sequence). CDR3 coding DNA: TGTGCCACCTCCTTGCGAGGGAGGGGTAACTATGGCTACACCTTC. This sequence encodes CATSLRGRGNYGYTF. Full variable domain (missing parts from reference TRBV11-1 and TRBJ1-2): EAEVAQSPRYKITEKSQAVAFWCDPISGHATLYWYRQILGQGPELLVQFQDESVVDDSQLPKDRFSAERLKGVDSTLKIQPAELGDSAMYLCATSLRGRGNYGYTFGSGTRLTVV.

V and J are TRBV6-5 and TRBJ1-2, with 9 bases aligning to TRBD1. Germline V CDR1 and CDR2: MNHEY, SVGAGI. The ends lost 5 bases at V and 6 bases at J; junction bases unmatched: 7. The CDR3 consists of 14 residues. The CDR3 here is CASSTRTGANGYTF. The CDR3 bases are TGTGCCAGCAGTACCCGGACAGGGGCGAATGGCTACACCTTC.

This chain joins TRBV11-2 and TRBJ2-1; 10 nucleotides match TRBD1. The CDR3 runs to 13 residues. Germline V gives CDR1 SGHAT, CDR2 FQNNGV. The trim removed 5 bases at V and 8 bases at J, leaving 3 bases unmatched. The CDR3 DNA sequence: TGTGCCAGCAGCAGACAGGGGGCCTATGAGCAGTTCTTC. Translation gives CASSRQGAYEQFF.

This clone was counted a single time. The chain recombines TRBV5-4 with TRBJ1-4; D is possibly TRBD1 (5 bases). The CDR3 runs to 15 residues. Trimming left V 1 base short and J 5 bases short, with 12 bases between. Germline CDR1 and CDR2: SGHNT and YYREEE (reference sequence). The DNA for the CDR3 is TGTGCCAGCAGCTTGAGGAGGGGTGGGAATGAAAAACTGTTTTTT. It yields the protein CASSLRRGGNEKLFF.

The chain links TRBV2 to TRBJ1-1; 7 bases align to TRBD1. The CDR3 covers 15 residues. J was trimmed by 0 bases and V by 7 bases; bases with no gene match: 8. Germline V gene data show CDR1 as SNHLY and CDR2 as FYNNEI. The CDR3 region is CASIGQAPMNTEAFF. CDR3 DNA sequence: TGTGCCAGCATCGGACAGGCCCCCATGAACACTGAAGCTTTCTTT.

The chain couples TRBV27 to TRBJ1-2, with D possibly being TRBD1 (5 bases). The V gene lost 5 bases and the J gene lost 4 bases, with 11 bases spanning the gap. The length of the CDR3 is 13 residues. Per germline, CDR1 MNHEY and CDR2 SMNVEV (reference sequence). CDR3 sequence (DNA): TGTGCCAGCAGTCCGCGACAGAGCTATGGCTACACCTTC. Translation: CASSPRQSYGYTF.

The chain employs TRBV9 and TRBJ2-7; no definite D call. The CDR3 spans 16 residues. Germline CDR1 is SGDLS and CDR2 is YYNGEE. The germline V and J ends were trimmed by 4 bases and 0 bases, with 17 bases remaining between them. The CDR3 coding sequence is TGTGCCAGCAGCCCGCGAGGAGTTTCTAACTCCTACGAGCAGTACTTC. It yields the protein CASSPRGVSNSYEQYF.

The V call is TRBV11-3, the J call TRBJ2-3; D remains unclear. V lost 3 bases and J lost 6, with 4 bases in between. CDR3 length equals 11 residues. The germline V gene has CDR1 SGHNT and CDR2 YENEEA. The CDR3 spells CASSLEDTQYF. CDR3 in DNA: TGTGCCAGCAGCTTGGAGGATACGCAGTATTTT.

This chain connects TRBV9 to TRBJ2-1; 12 positions match TRBD2. J gave up 8 bases and V 4 bases, and 10 bases lay outside the gene matches. This CDR3 has 16 amino acids. CDR1 and CDR2 from the germline V gene are SGDLS and YYNGEE. The CDR3 sequence is CASSPRSSGGVDEQFF. The CDR3 DNA is TGTGCCAGCAGCCCCCGGTCTAGCGGGGGGGTAGATGAGCAGTTCTTC.

The chain joins TRBV29-1 to TRBJ2-7, with 9 bases identical to TRBD1. The CDR3 runs to 13 residues. V was clipped by 6 bases and J by 6 bases; unmatched bases: 9. Per germline, CDR1 SQVTM and CDR2 ANQGSEA. CDR3 region: CSVPGTGIGEQYF. The CDR3 bases are TGCAGCGTCCCCGGGACAGGGATAGGCGAGCAGTACTTC.

This chain links TRBV7-9 with TRBJ2-5, with D perhaps TRBD1 (6 bases). V lost 1 base and J 2 bases, leaving 8 bases between the germline ends. This CDR3 is built from 14 residues. Germline V gene data show CDR1 as SEHNR and CDR2 as FQNEAQ (reference sequence). This chain's CDR3 is CASSLDTGQETQYF. The CDR3 nucleotides are TGTGCCAGCAGCTTAGACACAGGGCAAGAGACCCAGTACTTC.

The chain couples TRBV19 to TRBJ1-2; no reliable D call. The CDR3 loop spans 16 amino acids. Trimming shortened V by 1 base and J by 4 bases, and 16 bases separated the two germline ends. Germline V gives CDR1 LNHDA, CDR2 SQIVND (reference sequence). The DNA for the CDR3 is TGTGCCAGTAGTATAGTCCTAGGCGGCCACGGCTATGGCTACACCTTC. Its protein is CASSIVLGGHGYGYTF. The full variable domain, with the rest looked up from reference TRBV19 and TRBJ1-2, is DGGITQSPKYLFRKEGQNVTLSCEQNLNHDAMYWYRQDPGQGLRLIYYSQIVNDFQKGDIAEGYSVSREKKESFPLTVTSAQKNPTAFYLCASSIVLGGHGYGYTFGSGTRLTVV.

V usage is TRBV2 and J usage is TRBJ1-3, with D hard to call. CDR1 is SNHLY, CDR2 FYNNEI, per germline. The CDR3 is 13 amino acids. V lost 5 bases, J lost 3 bases, and 8 bases lay in between. Here the CDR3 DNA reads TGTGCCAGCAGTCGACAAGTTGGAAACACCATATATTTT. This sequence encodes CASSRQVGNTIYF.

The chain combines TRBV7-2 with TRBJ1-2, with TRBD1 identical over 7 bases. Germline V gene data show CDR1 as SGHTA and CDR2 as FQGNSA. This CDR3 has 19 amino acids. V lost 5 bases, J lost 0 bases, and 18 bases stayed unmatched. CDR3 protein: CASSPTLKGQISANYGYTF. The CDR3 DNA is TGTGCCAGCAGCCCCACCCTCAAGGGACAGATTTCAGCTAACTATGGCTACACCTTC.

This rearrangement joins TRBV27 to TRBJ2-1; tentatively, D is TRBD2 (6 bases). The CDR3 length is 16 residues. V was pared by 6 bases and J by 6 bases, with 21 bases between. Germline V gene lookup returns CDR1 MNHEY and CDR2 SMNVEV (reference sequence). For the CDR3, the DNA is TGTGCCAGCAGGACCTCAGAAAGCGGGTCTGGCAATGAGCAGTTCTTC. Translated, it gives CASRTSESGSGNEQFF.

CDR3 nucleotide sequence: TGTGCCAGCAGCCCCTTCGGGAAGGCGAACTATGGCTACACCTTC. As protein: CASSPFGKANYGYTF. The rearrangement joins TRBV9 to TRBJ1-2, with D hard to call. The CDR3 is made up of 15 amino acids. V gave up 4 bases and J gave up 2 bases, with 15 bases separating them. CDR1 is SGDLS, CDR2 YYNGEE, per germline.

V gene TRBV19 combines with J gene TRBJ1-5, with D possibly matching TRBD1 (5 bases). The CDR3 contains 15 residues. Deletions cut 0 bases from V and 1 base from J, with 7 bases between. Germline V CDR1 and CDR2: LNHDA, SQIVND (reference sequence). This CDR3 is CASSIDRVSNQPQHF. Written as DNA, the CDR3 is TGTGCCAGTAGTATAGACAGGGTGAGCAATCAGCCCCAGCATTTT.

This clone came up a few times. The chain carries TRBV12-3 or TRBV12-4 and TRBJ1-2; D may be TRBD1 (6 bases). The CDR3 length is 12 residues. Trimming shortened V by 5 bases and J by 4 bases, and 8 bases separated the two germline ends. The chain's CDR3 is CASSTGIYGYTF. The DNA of the CDR3 is TGTGCCAGCAGTACAGGGATCTATGGCTACACCTTC.

This chain links TRBV19 with TRBJ1-2; D unresolved. The CDR3 is made up of 12 amino acids. Germline values: CDR1 LNHDA, CDR2 SQIVND (reference sequence). Deletions cut 8 bases from V and 4 bases from J, with 11 bases between. Here the CDR3 DNA reads TGTGCCAGTGGATACAGCTCCTATGGCTACACCTTC. This sequence encodes CASGYSSYGYTF. The full variable domain, rest sourced from reference TRBV19 and TRBJ1-2, is DGGITQSPKYLFRKEGQNVTLSCEQNLNHDAMYWYRQDPGQGLRLIYYSQIVNDFQKGDIAEGYSVSREKKESFPLTVTSAQKNPTAFYLCASGYSSYGYTFGSGTRLTVV.